This T cell receptor beta chain was recovered during a study of blood T cell repertoires in COVID-19. Looking at the study overall: Material from acute and convalescent COVID-19 was sourced from the United States, Italy and Spain. PBMCs, B-cell-depleted T cells, or T cells provided the cDNA or gDNA that made up the material.

Self-reported history from a screening survey and questionnaire set each donor's cohort. Using immunoSEQ multiplex PCR, the repertoire was profiled, and TCRdb retains in-frame clones only, with some absent. The table has 200,000 or so clones, about four fifths seen once. Germline assignment: CDR1 MNHEY and CDR2 SVGAGI. J was trimmed by 12 bases and V by 4 bases; bases with no gene match: 17. There are 16 residues in the CDR3. Sequencing was done on a sample of PBMCs or T cells enriched from blood (not recorded which). This chain joins TRBV6-5 and TRBJ2-1; TRBD1 matches 8 bases. This TCR was sampled from a woman between 40 and 50 years old with acute COVID-19. In DNA, the CDR3 is TGTGCCAGCAGTTCTAACCTGGGGACAGGCCCCATGGGGCAGTTCTTC. Translating gives CASSSNLGTGPMGQFF.